This paragraph covers one TCR beta chain sequence. The target antigen is unknown. Other DNA sequences in this specimen translate into the identical CDR3. Sequencing targeted expressed TCRB transcripts, as all isolated RNA had been reverse transcribed. This table comes from immunoSEQ multiplex PCR, and its TCRdb copy is limited to in-frame clones, with some not included. Among hundreds of thousands of clones listed, around an eighth were seen once. This record belongs to a study of beta chain features in type 1 diabetes. Study results and limitations: TCRB CDR3 length was moderately but significantly reduced in all four CD4+ subsets of Type 1 diabetes patients.

The sample taken for sequencing was naive CD4+ T cells from blood. This receptor was obtained from a man aged 18 to 29 with type 1 diabetes.

DNA for the CDR3: TGTGCCAGCACGGGGGGGAATCAGCCCCAGCATTTT. It translates to CASTGGNQPQHF. The chain couples TRBV2 to TRBJ1-5; D possibly corresponds to TRBD1 (5 bases). Deletions cut 7 bases from V and 4 bases from J, with 8 bases between. This CDR3 has 12 residues. Germline V gene sequence: CDR1 SNHLY, CDR2 FYNNEI. Variable domain in full (rest from reference TRBV2 and TRBJ1-5): EPEVTQTPSHQVTQMGQEVILRCVPISNHLYFYWYRQILGQKVEFLVSFYNNEISEKSEIFDDQFSVERPDGSNFTLKIRSTKLEDSAMYFCASTGGNQPQHFGDGTRLSIL.